This T cell receptor (beta chain) was captured by sequencing in a study of human T cells and chemical hapten exposure. Time point: patch test 1, 2 weeks after DPC sensitization. Stated treatment: therapeutic diphenylcyclopropenone sensitization with weekly scalp DPC. What the library attached to individual cDNA molecules were unique molecular identifiers. MiXCR was run by TCRdb on the RACE reads, yielding one entry per CDR3 protein. The sample consists of 380,000 or so distinct CDR3 sequences, roughly 4.8% of them appearing once. Sequences were derived from whole blood, sampled in connection with sensitization to the hapten diphenylcyclopropenone (DPC). The source is a woman in her forties or fifties with alopecia areata. Some clones in this sample may be carry-over from other donors' samples.

The CDR3 DNA sequence: TGTGCCAGCGGTGCCGGGACCCCTGATAACGAGCAGTACTTC. This sequence encodes CASGAGTPDNEQYF. The chain couples TRBV7-6 to TRBJ2-7; D may be TRBD1 or TRBD2 (5 bases each). Germline V gives CDR1 SGHVS, CDR2 FNYEAQ. The CDR3 has 14 residues. Trimming left V 8 bases short and J 5 bases short, with 19 bases between.